Below, 21 T cell receptor beta chains from the same sample are listed, as sequenced in a study of T cell repertoires in cytomegalovirus infection. What these receptors recognize is not known. TCRdb processed the reads anew with MiXCR; each CDR3 protein has one entry. Among approximately 990,000 distinct CDR3 sequences listed, 30% to 40% were seen once. The sample consisted of cultured CD8+ T cells from PBMCs, taken from culture after CMV antigen stimulation. Receptor source: a human donor in good health (CMV status not recorded). Some clones in this sample may be carry-over from other donors' samples.

In regard to this clonotype: At one of its ends the junction is not consistent with the germline gene, which may arise from a read error. The rearrangement uses TRBV6-4 and TRBJ2-2; no firm D call. Germline CDR1 and CDR2: MRHNA and SNTAGT. This CDR3 spans 15 amino acids. The CDR3 reads CASSNSWEVAGELFF. DNA of the CDR3: TGTGCCAGCAGTAACTCGTGGGAAGTTGCCGGGGAGCTGTTTTTT.

The V gene is TRBV12-3 or TRBV12-4, the J gene TRBJ1-2, with a possible D match to TRBD1 (5 bases). The CDR3 extends over 12 amino acids. Trimming cost V 10 bases and J 5 bases, with 14 bases left between them. The CDR3 nucleotides are TGTGCCAACGAGGGAGGGGAGTATGGCTACACCTTC. It codes for CANEGGEYGYTF.

The sample holds a few counts of this clonotype. The chain joins TRBV6-2 or TRBV6-3 to TRBJ2-3, with D tentatively TRBD1 (6 bases). Trimming cost V 3 bases and J 0 bases, with 13 bases left between them. In germline, CDR1 is MNHEY, CDR2 SVGEGT. The CDR3 consists of 16 residues. CDR3 sequence: CASSYSRQGSTDTQYF. The DNA of the CDR3 is TGTGCCAGCAGTTATTCGAGGCAGGGGAGCACAGATACGCAGTATTTT.

This clonotype was detected ten times or more. The chain couples TRBV7-9 to TRBJ2-5; 9 bases are shared with TRBD1. V was pared by 5 bases and J by 1 base, with 8 bases of the junction left unmatched. This CDR3 has 16 residues. Germline V CDR1 and CDR2: SEHNR, FQNEAQ (reference sequence). The CDR3 DNA reads as TGTGCCAGCAGCCTGACCTCGACAGGGGGCCAAGAGACCCAGTACTTC. It yields the protein CASSLTSTGGQETQYF.

The count of this clonotype is one. The V and J genes are TRBV7-9 and TRBJ2-7; 10 nucleotides align to TRBD2. The germline CDR1 and CDR2 sequences are SEHNR and FQNEAQ (reference sequence). This CDR3 spans 15 amino acids. The CDR3 spells CSSSGGAGYSYEQYV. CDR3 DNA sequence: TGTTCCAGCAGCGGGGGGGCAGGGTACTCCTACGAGCAGTACGTC.

This clonotype appeared a few times. The rearrangement uses TRBV19 and TRBJ1-5; possibly TRBD1 for D (6 bases). From germline, CDR1 is LNHDA and CDR2 SQIVND (reference sequence). There are 14 residues in the CDR3. V shed 6 bases and J shed 7 bases, with 16 bases lying between them. CDR3 nucleotides: TGTGCCAGTAGAGGGGGGGGCAGGGTGCAGCCCCAGCATTTT. This sequence encodes CASRGGGRVQPQHF.

About this clonotype itself: A much larger clonotype is one base distant, so this may be a read error. The chain combines TRBV7-2 with TRBJ2-2, with D tentatively TRBD1 (5 bases). The CDR3 consists of 15 residues. The germline V and J ends were trimmed by 5 bases and 2 bases, with 12 bases remaining between them. Germline CDR1 SGHTA, CDR2 FQGNSA. As DNA, the CDR3 is TGTACCAGCAGCCGCGGACAACCCAACACCGGGGAGCTGTTTTTT. Protein product: CTSSRGQPNTGELFF.

The CDR3 sequence is CASSLGYRETEAFF. In nucleotides, the CDR3 is TGTGCCAGCAGCTTAGGTTATAGAGAGACTGAAGCTTTCTTT. The chain employs TRBV11-2 and TRBJ1-1; D not resolved. CDR1 is SGHAT, CDR2 FQNNGV, per germline. There are 14 residues in the CDR3. Trimming cost V 1 base and J 5 bases, with 11 bases left between them.

V usage is TRBV7-3 and J usage is TRBJ1-2, with D uncertain. There are 14 residues in the CDR3. The V gene's germline CDR1 is SGHTA and CDR2 FQGTGA. V was pared by 5 bases and J by 8 bases, with 18 bases between. Written as DNA, the CDR3 is TGTGCCAGCAGCCCCCAAGGCAGTTGGGAAGGCTACACCTTC. As protein: CASSPQGSWEGYTF.

The chain carries TRBV3-1 and TRBJ2-3; D tentatively reads TRBD1 or TRBD2 (5 bases each). CDR1 is LGHDT, CDR2 YNNKEL, per germline (reference sequence). V lost 1 base, J lost 4 bases, and 9 bases lay in between. CDR3 length: 14 residues. CDR3: CASSQVGVADTQYF. CDR3 nucleotides: TGTGCCAGCAGCCAAGTGGGGGTCGCAGATACGCAGTATTTT.

This clonotype came up a few times. V gene TRBV6-6 combines with J gene TRBJ2-5, with 11 bases aligning to TRBD2. CDR3 size: 17 residues. Unmatched junction bases numbered 6, after V lost 2 bases and J lost 1 base. Germline CDR1 MNHNY, CDR2 SVGAGI (reference sequence). CDR3 bases: TGTGCCAGCAGTTACGGCCTAGCGGGGGGCCCCCAAGAGACCCAGTACTTC. It specifies CASSYGLAGGPQETQYF.

The CDR3 coding sequence is TGCAGTGCTTCAGAACAGGGGTCCTACGAGCAGTACTTC. It codes for CSASEQGSYEQYF. The chain employs TRBV20-1 and TRBJ2-7; 7 bases agree with TRBD1. The V gene end was trimmed by 5 bases and the J gene end by 1 base; junction bases not matched to a gene: 5. The CDR3 runs 13 residues. Germline CDR1 and CDR2: DFQATT and SNEGSKA (reference sequence).

The CDR3 nucleotides read TGTGCCAGCAGCGTAGGGGGACAGGGGGCCGGGGTTACTGAAGCTTTCTTT. It is translated as CASSVGGQGAGVTEAFF. The chain recombines TRBV9 with TRBJ1-1; 12 nucleotides line up with TRBD1. V lost 0 bases to trimming and J lost 5 bases; unmatched junction nucleotides: 8. The CDR3 consists of 17 residues. The germline CDR1 and CDR2 sequences are SGDLS and YYNGEE.

Only a few counts were recorded for this clonotype. This rearrangement joins TRBV7-9 to TRBJ2-1; D unresolved. This CDR3 is 16 amino acids long. Germline V CDR1 and CDR2: SEHNR, FQNEAQ (reference sequence). The V end was cut by 0 bases, the J end by 7 bases, with 16 bases between. CDR3 residues: CASSLALVPLGNEQFF. The CDR3 nucleotides are TGTGCCAGCAGCTTAGCTCTCGTTCCCTTGGGGAATGAGCAGTTCTTC. The full variable domain, with the rest looked up from reference TRBV7-9 and TRBJ2-1, is DTGVSQNPRHKITKRGQNVTFRCDPISEHNRLYWYRQTLGQGPEFLTYFQNEAQLEKSRLLSDRFSAERPKGSFSTLEIQRTEQGDSAMYLCASSLALVPLGNEQFFGPGTRLTVL.

This clonotype appeared a few times. This sequence joins TRBV7-8 and TRBJ2-7; D tentatively fits TRBD1 or TRBD2 (5 bases each). The germline V gene has CDR1 SGHVS and CDR2 FQNEAQ. V lost 0 bases, J lost 2 bases, and 14 bases lay in between. The length of the CDR3 is 16 residues. In DNA form, the CDR3 reads TGTGCCAGCAGCTTAGCTTCGAGAGGGGTTCCCTACGAGCAGTACTTC. Encoded protein: CASSLASRGVPYEQYF.

Only a few counts were recorded for this clonotype. CDR3 coding DNA: TGTGCCAGCAGCTTAGCGATCACGGGTGTGAGTGAAGCTTTCTTT. It translates to CASSLAITGVSEAFF. The chain uses TRBV7-6 and TRBJ1-1; D is uncertain. In germline, CDR1 is SGHVS, CDR2 FNYEAQ. The CDR3 extends over 15 amino acids. The V gene lost 0 bases and the J gene lost 7 bases, with 15 bases spanning the gap.

This rearrangement joins TRBV7-9 to TRBJ1-2; D uncertain. The CDR3 consists of 15 residues. V lost 10 bases and J lost 3, with 21 bases in between. The germline gives CDR1 SEHNR, CDR2 FQNEAQ (reference sequence). The CDR3 coding sequence is TGTGCCATCCTGAAAAGGGATAACCTCTACTATGGCTACACCTTC. Translation gives CAILKRDNLYYGYTF.

This clonotype came up once. The chain is built from TRBV20-1 and TRBJ2-7; 9 nucleotides align to TRBD1. Germline CDR1 reads DFQATT; CDR2 reads SNEGSKA (reference sequence). This CDR3 has 13 residues. With 6 bases clipped from V and 3 bases from J, the junction kept 6 bases outside the gene matches. DNA for the CDR3: TGCAGTGCCCTAGGACAGGGGTACTACGAGCAGTACGTC. As protein: CSALGQGYYEQYV.

This clonotype was recorded at least ten times. V gene TRBV5-5 combines with J gene TRBJ2-1, with TRBD2 identical over 9 bases. V lost 4 bases and J lost 6; bases outside the gene matches: 11. Germline values: CDR1 SGHKS, CDR2 YYEKEE (reference sequence). There are 16 residues in the CDR3. CDR3 loop: CASSPWGVRGGNEQFF. The CDR3 nucleotides are TGTGCCAGCAGCCCCTGGGGGGTGCGGGGGGGCAATGAGCAGTTCTTC.

This clonotype was seen a handful of times. The rearrangement uses TRBV7-8 and TRBJ1-1; the D is unclear. Per germline, CDR1 SGHVS and CDR2 FQNEAQ. The CDR3 extends over 12 amino acids. V lost 4 bases and J 3 bases, leaving 6 bases between the germline ends. CDR3 region: CASSSMHTEAFF. The CDR3 nucleotides are TGTGCCAGCAGCTCAATGCACACTGAAGCTTTCTTT.

This sequence joins TRBV7-8 and TRBJ1-5; a weak D match, TRBD1 (5 bases). Germline CDR1 is SGHVS and CDR2 is FQNEAQ. Trimming took 1 base from V and 7 from J, leaving 11 bases between them. The CDR3 is made up of 14 amino acids. DNA of the CDR3: TGTGCCAGCAGCTTAGGCCGGGGGAGCCAGCCCCAGCATTTT. Its translation is CASSLGRGSQPQHF. Looking up the rest from reference TRBV7-8 and TRBJ1-5 gives the full variable domain: GAGVSQSPRYKVAKRGQDVALRCDPISGHVSLFWYQQALGQGPEFLTYFQNEAQLDKSGLPSDRFFAERPEGSVSTLKIQRTQQEDSAVYLCASSLGRGSQPQHFGDGTRLSIL.